This TCR beta chain was identified in a study of T cell changes during pregnancy in multiple sclerosis (dated by TCRdb to 2018 to 2020). Notes on the research overall: The study looked at changes in the T cell repertoire across pregnancy in women with multiple sclerosis.

As concerns this clone: This clone's antigen is unknown. It has no much larger one-base neighbor in the sample; base qualities were not kept.

The CDR3 spans 14 residues, from the cysteine through the phenylalanine. Here the CDR3 DNA is all that survives: 42 bases in frame from base 1. At the junction V is shortened by 6 bases and J by 1 base, with 12 bases in between. Per the germline V gene, SGHAT is the CDR1 and FQNNGV is the CDR2. To prepare the library, the immunoSEQ multiplex PCR assay was applied. The immuneACCESS repertoire file appears here via TCRdb, limited to in-frame rearrangements. These files lack a portion of the clones; in checked studies, under half of the deficit traces to unresolved V genes, and the cause of the others is not known. The sample has some 100,000 clones on record, more than 80% of them singletons. In total, the top ten clones hold approximately 1.2% of the sample.

The chain is encoded by TRBV11-2 joined to TRBJ1-1; matching of 6 bases hints at TRBD1 as the D gene. The TCR comes from a female donor with multiple sclerosis, enrolled in a pregnancy study. The sequenced sample was peripheral blood, obtained in the second trimester of pregnancy. In nucleotides, the sequence is TGTGCCAGCAGTCACACAGGGTCGAACACTGAAGCTTTCTTT. Protein translation: CASSHTGSNTEAFF.